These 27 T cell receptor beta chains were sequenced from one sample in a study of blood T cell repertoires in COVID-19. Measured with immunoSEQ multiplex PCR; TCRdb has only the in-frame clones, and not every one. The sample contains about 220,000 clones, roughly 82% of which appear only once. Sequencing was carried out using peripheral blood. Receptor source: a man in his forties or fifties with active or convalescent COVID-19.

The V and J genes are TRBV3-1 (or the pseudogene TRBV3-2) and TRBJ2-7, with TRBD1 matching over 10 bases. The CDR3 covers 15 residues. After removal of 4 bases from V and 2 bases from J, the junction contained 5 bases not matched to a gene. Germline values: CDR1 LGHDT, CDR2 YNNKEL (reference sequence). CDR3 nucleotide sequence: TGTGCCAGCAGCCCGGGACAGGGGTTTACCTACGAGCAGTACTTC. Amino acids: CASSPGQGFTYEQYF.

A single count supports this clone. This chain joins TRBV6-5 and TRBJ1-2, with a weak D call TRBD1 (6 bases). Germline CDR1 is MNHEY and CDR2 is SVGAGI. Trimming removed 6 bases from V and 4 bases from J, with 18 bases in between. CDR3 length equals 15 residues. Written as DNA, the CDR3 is TGTGCCAGCAGAGTCCTCTGGGGGCAGGTCTATGGCTACACCTTC. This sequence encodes CASRVLWGQVYGYTF.

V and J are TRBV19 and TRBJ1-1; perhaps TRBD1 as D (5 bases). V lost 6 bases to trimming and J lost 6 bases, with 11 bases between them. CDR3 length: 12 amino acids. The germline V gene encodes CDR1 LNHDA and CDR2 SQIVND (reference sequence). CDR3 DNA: TGTGCCAGTAGGGTGGGGGGAGCTGAAGCTTTCTTT. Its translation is CASRVGGAEAFF.

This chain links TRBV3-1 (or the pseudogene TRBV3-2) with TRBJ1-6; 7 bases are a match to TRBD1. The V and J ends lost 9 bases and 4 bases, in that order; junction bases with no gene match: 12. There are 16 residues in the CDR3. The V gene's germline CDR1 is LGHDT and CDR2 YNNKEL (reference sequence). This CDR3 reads CARPPTGRFYNSPLHF. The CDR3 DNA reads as TGTGCCAGGCCTCCGACAGGGAGGTTTTATAATTCACCCCTCCACTTT.

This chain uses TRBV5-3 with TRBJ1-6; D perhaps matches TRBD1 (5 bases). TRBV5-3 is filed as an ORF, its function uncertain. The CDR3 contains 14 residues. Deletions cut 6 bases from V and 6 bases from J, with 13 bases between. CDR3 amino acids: CARKSGEGNSPLHF. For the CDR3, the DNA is TGTGCCAGAAAATCGGGGGAGGGTAATTCACCCCTCCACTTT.

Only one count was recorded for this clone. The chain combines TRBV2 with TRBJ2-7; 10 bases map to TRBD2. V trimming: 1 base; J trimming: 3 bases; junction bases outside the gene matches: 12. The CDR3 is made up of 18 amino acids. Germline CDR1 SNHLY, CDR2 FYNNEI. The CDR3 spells CASSEGSPLAGALYEQYV. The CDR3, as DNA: TGTGCCAGCAGTGAAGGGTCCCCTCTAGCGGGGGCTCTCTACGAGCAGTACGTC.

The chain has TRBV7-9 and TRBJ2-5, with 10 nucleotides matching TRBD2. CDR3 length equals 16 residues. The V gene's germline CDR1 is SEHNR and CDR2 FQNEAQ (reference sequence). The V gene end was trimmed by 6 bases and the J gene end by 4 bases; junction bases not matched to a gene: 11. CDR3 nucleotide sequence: TGTGCCAGCAGTATTAGGACTAGCGGACTGAGAGAGACCCAGTACTTC. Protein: CASSIRTSGLRETQYF.

In DNA, the CDR3 is TGTGCCAGCAGTCCCGGGACAGGGCACTACAATGAGCAGTTCTTC. Translation gives CASSPGTGHYNEQFF. This chain links TRBV14 with TRBJ2-1; TRBD1 aligns across 9 bases. Germline assignment: CDR1 SGHDN and CDR2 FVKESK. The V and J ends lost 6 bases and 3 bases, in that order; junction bases with no gene match: 6. The CDR3 runs 15 residues. The entire variable domain, with the rest obtained from reference TRBV14 and TRBJ2-1, is as follows: EAGVTQFPSHSVIEKGQTVTLRCDPISGHDNLYWYRRVMGKEIKFLLHFVKESKQDESGMPNNRFLAERTGGTYSTLKVQPAELEDSGVYFCASSPGTGHYNEQFFGPGTRLTVL.

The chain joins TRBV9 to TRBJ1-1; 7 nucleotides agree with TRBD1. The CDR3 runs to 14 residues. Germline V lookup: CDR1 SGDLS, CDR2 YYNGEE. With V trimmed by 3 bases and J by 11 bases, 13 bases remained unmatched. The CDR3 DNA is TGTGCCAGCAGCGCGAGCGACAGGGCTAGTCGGGCTTTCTTT. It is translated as CASSASDRASRAFF.

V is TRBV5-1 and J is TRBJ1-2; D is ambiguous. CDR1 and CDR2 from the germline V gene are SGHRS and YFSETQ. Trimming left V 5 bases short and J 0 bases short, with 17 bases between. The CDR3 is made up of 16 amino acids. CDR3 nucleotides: TGCGCCAGCAGGGAGCCCGCCGTAGGTACTAACTATGGCTACACCTTC. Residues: CASREPAVGTNYGYTF.

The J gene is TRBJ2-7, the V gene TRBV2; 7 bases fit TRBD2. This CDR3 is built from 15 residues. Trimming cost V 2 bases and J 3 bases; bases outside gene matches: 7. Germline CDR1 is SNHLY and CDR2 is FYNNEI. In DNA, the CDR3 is TGTGCCAGCAGTGAAAGGGGACTACTCCTCTACGAGCAGTACTTC. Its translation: CASSERGLLLYEQYF.

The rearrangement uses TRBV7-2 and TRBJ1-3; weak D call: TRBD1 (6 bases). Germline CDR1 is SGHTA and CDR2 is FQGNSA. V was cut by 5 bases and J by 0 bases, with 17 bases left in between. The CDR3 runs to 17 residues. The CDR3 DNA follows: TGTGCCAGCAGCCGCTGGGACCCGGACAGCTCTGGAAACACCATATATTTT. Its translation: CASSRWDPDSSGNTIYF.

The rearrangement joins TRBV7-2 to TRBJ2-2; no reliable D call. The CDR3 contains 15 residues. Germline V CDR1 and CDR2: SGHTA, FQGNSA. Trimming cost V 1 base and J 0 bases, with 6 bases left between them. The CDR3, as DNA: TGTGCCAGCAGCTTAGGAGCTACGAACACCGGGGAGCTGTTTTTT. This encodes CASSLGATNTGELFF.

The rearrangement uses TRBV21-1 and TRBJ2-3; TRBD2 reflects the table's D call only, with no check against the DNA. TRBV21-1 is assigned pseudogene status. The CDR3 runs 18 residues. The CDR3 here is CASSKGVAGEVKTDTQYF. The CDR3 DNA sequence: TGTGCCAGCAGCAAAGGGGTAGCGGGAGAGGTAAAAACAGATACGCAGTATTTT.

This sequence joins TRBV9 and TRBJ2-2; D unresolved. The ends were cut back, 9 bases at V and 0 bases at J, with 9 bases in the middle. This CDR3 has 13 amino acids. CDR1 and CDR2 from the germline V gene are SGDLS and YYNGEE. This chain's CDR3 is CATRDANTGELFF. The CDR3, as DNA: TGTGCCACTAGAGACGCGAACACCGGGGAGCTGTTTTTT.

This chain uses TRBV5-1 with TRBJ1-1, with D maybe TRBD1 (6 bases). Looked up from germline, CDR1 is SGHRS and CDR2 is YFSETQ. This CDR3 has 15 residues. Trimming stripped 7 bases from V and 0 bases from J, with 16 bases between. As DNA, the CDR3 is TGCGCCAGCTCCCCCACAGGGCCGGTGAACACTGAAGCTTTCTTT. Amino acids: CASSPTGPVNTEAFF.

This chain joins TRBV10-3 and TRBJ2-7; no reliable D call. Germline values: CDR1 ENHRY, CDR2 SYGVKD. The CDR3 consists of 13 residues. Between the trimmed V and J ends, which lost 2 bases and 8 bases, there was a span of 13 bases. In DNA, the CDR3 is TGTGCCATCAGTGAGACGACAAGCTCAAAGCAGTACGTC. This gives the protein CAISETTSSKQYV.

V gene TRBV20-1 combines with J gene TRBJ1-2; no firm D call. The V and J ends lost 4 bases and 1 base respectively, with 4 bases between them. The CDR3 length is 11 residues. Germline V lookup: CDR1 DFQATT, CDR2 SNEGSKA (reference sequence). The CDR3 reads CSANSNYGYTF. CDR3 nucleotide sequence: TGCAGTGCTAACAGTAACTATGGCTACACCTTC.

In DNA, the CDR3 is TGTGCCAGCAGCTCCTACCCGGGACAGGGATTTCAAGAGACCCAGTACTTC. It is translated as CASSSYPGQGFQETQYF. The V and J genes are TRBV13 and TRBJ2-5, with 9 bases lining up with TRBD1. From germline, CDR1 is PRHDT and CDR2 FYEKMQ (reference sequence). This CDR3 region has 17 residues. V gave up 4 bases and J gave up 2 bases; unmatched junction bases: 11.

CDR3 bases: TGTGCCAGCAGTTGGAACCAGGGCGGCGAGCAGTACTTC. Encoded protein: CASSWNQGGEQYF. The chain is built from TRBV3-1 (or the pseudogene TRBV3-2) and TRBJ2-7; a weak D match, TRBD1 (5 bases). Trimming shortened V by 6 bases and J by 6 bases, and 15 bases separated the two germline ends. This CDR3 comprises 13 residues. Germline V lookup: CDR1 LGHDT, CDR2 YNNKEL (reference sequence).

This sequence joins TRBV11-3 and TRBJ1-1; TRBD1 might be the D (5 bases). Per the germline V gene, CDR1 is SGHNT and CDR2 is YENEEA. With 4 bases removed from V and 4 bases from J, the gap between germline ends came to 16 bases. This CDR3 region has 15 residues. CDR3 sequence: CASSSGDSRGTEAFF. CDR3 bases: TGTGCCAGCAGCTCCGGTGATTCTAGGGGCACTGAAGCTTTCTTT.

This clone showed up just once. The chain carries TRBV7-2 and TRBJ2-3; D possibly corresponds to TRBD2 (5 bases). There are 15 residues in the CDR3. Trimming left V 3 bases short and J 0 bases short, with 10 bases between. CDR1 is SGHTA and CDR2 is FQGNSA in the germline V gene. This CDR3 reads CASSFRRVSTDTQYF. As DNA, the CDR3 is TGTGCCAGCAGCTTCCGGCGGGTTAGCACAGATACGCAGTATTTT.

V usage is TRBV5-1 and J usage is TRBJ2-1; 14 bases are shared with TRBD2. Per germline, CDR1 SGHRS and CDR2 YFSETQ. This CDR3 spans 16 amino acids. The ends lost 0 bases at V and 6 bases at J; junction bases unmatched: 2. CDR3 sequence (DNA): TGCGCCAGCAGCTTGGCCGGGACTAGCGGGGGCAATGAGCAGTTCTTC. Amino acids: CASSLAGTSGGNEQFF.

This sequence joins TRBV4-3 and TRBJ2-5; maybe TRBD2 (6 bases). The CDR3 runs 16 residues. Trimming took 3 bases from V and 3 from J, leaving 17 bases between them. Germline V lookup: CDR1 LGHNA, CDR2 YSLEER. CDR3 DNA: TGCGCCAGCAGCCAGCAACCGGGACTCCCAGAAGAGACCCAGTACTTC. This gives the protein CASSQQPGLPEETQYF.

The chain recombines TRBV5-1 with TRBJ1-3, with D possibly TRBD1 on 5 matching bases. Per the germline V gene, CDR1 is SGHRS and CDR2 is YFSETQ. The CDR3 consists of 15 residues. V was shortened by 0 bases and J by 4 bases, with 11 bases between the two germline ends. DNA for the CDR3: TGCGCCAGCAGCTTGGGTCAGGGTGGCGGAAACACCATATATTTT. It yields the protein CASSLGQGGGNTIYF.

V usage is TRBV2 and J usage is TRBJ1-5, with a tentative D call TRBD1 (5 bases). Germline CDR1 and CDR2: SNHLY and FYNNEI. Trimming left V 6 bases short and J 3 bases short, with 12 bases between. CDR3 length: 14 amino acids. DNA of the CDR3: TGTGCCAGCAGCCCCAGCAGGGCCAATCAGCCCCAGCATTTT. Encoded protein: CASSPSRANQPQHF.

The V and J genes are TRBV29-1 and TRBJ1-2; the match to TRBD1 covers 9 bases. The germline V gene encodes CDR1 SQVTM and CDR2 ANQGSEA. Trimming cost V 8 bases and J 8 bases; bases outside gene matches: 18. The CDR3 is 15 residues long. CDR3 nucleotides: TGCAGCACCCCCCGGAGGGACAGGGCCCTTGACGGCTACACCTTC. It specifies CSTPRRDRALDGYTF. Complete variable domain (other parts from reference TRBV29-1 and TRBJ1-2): SAVISQKPSRDICQRGTSLTIQCQVDSQVTMMFWYRQQPGQSLTLIATANQGSEATYESGFVIDKFPISRPNLTFSTLTVSNMSPEDSSIYLCSTPRRDRALDGYTFGSGTRLTVV.